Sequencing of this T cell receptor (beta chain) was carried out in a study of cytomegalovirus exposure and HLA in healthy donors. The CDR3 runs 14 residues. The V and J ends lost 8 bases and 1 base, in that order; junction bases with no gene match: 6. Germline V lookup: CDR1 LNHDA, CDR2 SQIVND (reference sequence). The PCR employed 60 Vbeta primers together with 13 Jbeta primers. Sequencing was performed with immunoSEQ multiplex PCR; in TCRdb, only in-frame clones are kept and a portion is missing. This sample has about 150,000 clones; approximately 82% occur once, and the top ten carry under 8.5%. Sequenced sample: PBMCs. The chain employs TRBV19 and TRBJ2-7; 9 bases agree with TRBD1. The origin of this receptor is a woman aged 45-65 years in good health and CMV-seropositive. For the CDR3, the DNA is TGTGCCAGTTCCGAGACAGGGGGTTCCTACGAGCAGTACTTC. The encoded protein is CASSETGGSYEQYF.